This paragraph covers one T cell receptor beta chain sequence. Chain pairing is unknown; alpha and beta were sequenced separately. Generated by immunoSEQ multiplex PCR, the TCRdb table keeps only in-frame clones and is missing some. The profile shows about 88,000 clones, roughly 90% of them singletons. This sample is drawn from a study of T cells in tuberculosis. The overall study: Sequenced TCRs come from CD1B-GMM tetramer-binding T cells.

Sorting used thawed, overnight-rested PBMC stained with anti-CD3, a viability dye and GMM-loaded CD1B tetramer. The CD1B tetramers carried C32 glucose monomycolate purified from Rhodococcus equi. Tetramer-negative cells, about 97,000 per donor, were also sorted. General study points: T cells binding CD1B-GMM tetramer weakly possibly escaped the sort.

Germline V gene sequence: CDR1 SGHAT, CDR2 FQNNGV. This CDR3 comprises 15 residues. V was clipped by 0 bases and J by 0 bases, with 7 bases between them. The source is an adult woman with latent tuberculosis. The rearrangement uses TRBV11-2 and TRBJ2-3; D may be TRBD2 (6 bases). Sequences were obtained from CD1b-GMM tetramer-negative cells sorted from PBMCs. This CDR3 reads CASSLDGGSTDTQYF. Here the CDR3 DNA reads TGTGCCAGCAGCTTAGACGGGGGTAGCACAGATACGCAGTATTTT.